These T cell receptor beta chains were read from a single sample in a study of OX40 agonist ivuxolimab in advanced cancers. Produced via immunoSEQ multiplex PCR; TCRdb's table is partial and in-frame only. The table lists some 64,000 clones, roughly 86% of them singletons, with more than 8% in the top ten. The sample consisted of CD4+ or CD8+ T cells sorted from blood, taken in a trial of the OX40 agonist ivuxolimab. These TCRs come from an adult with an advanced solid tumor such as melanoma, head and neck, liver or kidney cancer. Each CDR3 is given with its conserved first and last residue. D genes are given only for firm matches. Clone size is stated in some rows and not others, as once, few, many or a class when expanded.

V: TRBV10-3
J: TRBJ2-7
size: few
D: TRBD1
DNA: TGTGCCATCAGATCGGGACAGACCTACGAGCAGTACTTC
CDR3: CAIRSGQTYEQYF

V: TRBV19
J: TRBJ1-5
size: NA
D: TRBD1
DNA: TGTGCCAGTAGTGCCCGGACAGGGAAGAGTCAGCCCCAGCATTTT
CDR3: CASSARTGKSQPQHF

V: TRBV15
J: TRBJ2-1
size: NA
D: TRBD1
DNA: TGTGCCACTCGACAGGGCGATAGCTACAATGAGCAGTTCTTC
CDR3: CATRQGDSYNEQFF

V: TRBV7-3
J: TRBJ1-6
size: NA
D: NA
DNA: TGTGCCAGCAGCTCTCAGGGAAATTCACCCCTCCACTTT
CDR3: CASSSQGNSPLHF

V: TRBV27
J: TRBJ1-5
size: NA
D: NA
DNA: TGTGCCAGCAGTTTATCGGCCCCTCCTAATCAGCCCCAGCATTTT
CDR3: CASSLSAPPNQPQHF

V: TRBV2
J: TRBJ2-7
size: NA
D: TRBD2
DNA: TGTGCCAGCAGTACAGGACTAGCGGGGGTCGAGCAGTACTTC
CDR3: CASSTGLAGVEQYF

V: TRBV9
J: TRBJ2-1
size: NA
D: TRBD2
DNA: TGTGCCAGCAGCCCCCGCGCGGGAGACTACAATGAGCAGTTCTTC
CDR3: CASSPRAGDYNEQFF

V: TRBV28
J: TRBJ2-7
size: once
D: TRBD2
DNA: TGTGCCAGCAGGGGAGGGACGGCGAGAGATTACGAGCAGTACTTC
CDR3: CASRGGTARDYEQYF

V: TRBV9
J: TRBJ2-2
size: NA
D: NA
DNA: TGTGCCAGCAGCTCGCTGGGAGGGAACACCGGGGAGCTGTTTTTT
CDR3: CASSSLGGNTGELFF

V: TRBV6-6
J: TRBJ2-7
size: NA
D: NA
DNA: TGTGCCAGCAACCAGGGTAGCTACGAGCAGTACTTC
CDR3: CASNQGSYEQYF

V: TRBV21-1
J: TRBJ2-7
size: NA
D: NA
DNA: TGTGCCAGCAGCAAAGCTCCAGGAGACCACTACGAGCAGTACTTC
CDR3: CASSKAPGDHYEQYF

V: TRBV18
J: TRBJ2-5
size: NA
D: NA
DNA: TGTGCCAGCTCACCACGGCGGGAAGAGACCCAGTACTTC
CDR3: CASSPRREETQYF

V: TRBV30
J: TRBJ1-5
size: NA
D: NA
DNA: TGTGCCTGGAGTGCACGGGTGGGAGCCGGCAATCAGCCCCAGCATTTT
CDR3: CAWSARVGAGNQPQHF